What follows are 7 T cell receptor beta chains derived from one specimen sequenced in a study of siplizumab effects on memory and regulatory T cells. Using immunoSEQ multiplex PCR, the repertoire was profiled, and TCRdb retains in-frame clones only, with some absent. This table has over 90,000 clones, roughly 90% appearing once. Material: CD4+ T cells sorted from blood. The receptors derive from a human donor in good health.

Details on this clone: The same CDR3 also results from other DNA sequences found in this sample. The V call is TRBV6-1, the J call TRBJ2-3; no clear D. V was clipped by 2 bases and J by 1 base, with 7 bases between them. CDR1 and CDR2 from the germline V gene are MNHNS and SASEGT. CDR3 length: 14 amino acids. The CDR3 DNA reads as TGTGCCAGCAGTGAACTCTCCGGCACAGATACGCAGTATTTT. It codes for CASSELSGTDTQYF.

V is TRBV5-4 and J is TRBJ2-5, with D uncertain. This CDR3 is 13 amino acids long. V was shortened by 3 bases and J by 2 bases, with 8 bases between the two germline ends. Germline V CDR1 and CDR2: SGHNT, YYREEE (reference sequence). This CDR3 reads CASSSKAQETQYF. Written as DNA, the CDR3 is TGTGCCAGCAGCTCGAAGGCACAAGAGACCCAGTACTTC.

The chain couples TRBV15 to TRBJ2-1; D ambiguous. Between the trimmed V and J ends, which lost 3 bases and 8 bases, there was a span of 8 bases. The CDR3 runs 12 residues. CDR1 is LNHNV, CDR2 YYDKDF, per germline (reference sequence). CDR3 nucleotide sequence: TGTGCCACCAGCAGCCTTTTTTATGAGCAGTTCTTC. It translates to CATSSLFYEQFF.

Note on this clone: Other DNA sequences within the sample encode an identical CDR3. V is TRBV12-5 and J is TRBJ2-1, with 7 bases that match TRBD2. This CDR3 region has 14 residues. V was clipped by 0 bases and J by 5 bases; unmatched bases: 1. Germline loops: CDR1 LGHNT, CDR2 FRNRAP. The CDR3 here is CASGLVAGDNEQFF. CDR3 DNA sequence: TGTGCTAGTGGTTTGGTGGCGGGAGACAATGAGCAGTTCTTC.

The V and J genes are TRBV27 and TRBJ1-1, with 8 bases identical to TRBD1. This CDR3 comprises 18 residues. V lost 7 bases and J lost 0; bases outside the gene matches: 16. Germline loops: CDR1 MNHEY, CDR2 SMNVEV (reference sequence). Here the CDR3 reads CASNRVFVTGGMNTEAFF. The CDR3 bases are TGTGCCAGCAATAGAGTTTTTGTCACAGGGGGAATGAACACTGAAGCTTTCTTT.

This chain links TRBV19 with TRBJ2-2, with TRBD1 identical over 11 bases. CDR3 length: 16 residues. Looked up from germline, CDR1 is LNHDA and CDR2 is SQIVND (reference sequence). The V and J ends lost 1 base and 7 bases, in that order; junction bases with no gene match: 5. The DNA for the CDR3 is TGTGCCAGTAGTATAGGGGGACAGGGGGTGAGCGGGGAGCTGTTTTTT. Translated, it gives CASSIGGQGVSGELFF.

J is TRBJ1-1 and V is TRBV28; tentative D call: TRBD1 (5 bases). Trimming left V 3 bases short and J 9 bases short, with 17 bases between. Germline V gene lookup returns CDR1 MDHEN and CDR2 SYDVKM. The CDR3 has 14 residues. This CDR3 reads CASSFQGSRPKAFF. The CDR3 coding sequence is TGTGCCAGCAGTTTTCAGGGATCTCGGCCGAAAGCTTTCTTT.